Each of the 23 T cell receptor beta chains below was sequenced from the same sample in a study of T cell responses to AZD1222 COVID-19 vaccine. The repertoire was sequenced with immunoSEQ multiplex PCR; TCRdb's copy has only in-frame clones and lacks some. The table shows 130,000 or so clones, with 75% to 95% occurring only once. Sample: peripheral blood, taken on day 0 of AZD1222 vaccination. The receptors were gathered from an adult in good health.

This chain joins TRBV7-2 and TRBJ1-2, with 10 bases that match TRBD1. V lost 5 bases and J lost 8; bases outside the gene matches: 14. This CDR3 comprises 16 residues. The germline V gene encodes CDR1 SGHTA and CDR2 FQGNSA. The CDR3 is CASSISGTGVQNGYTF. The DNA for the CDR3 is TGTGCCAGCAGCATATCCGGGACAGGGGTTCAAAACGGCTACACCTTC.

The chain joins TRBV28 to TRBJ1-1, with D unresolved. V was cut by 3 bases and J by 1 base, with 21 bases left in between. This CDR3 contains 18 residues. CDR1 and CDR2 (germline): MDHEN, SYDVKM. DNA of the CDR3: TGTGCCAGCAGTTTTTGGGGAAACTCCGGCAGACCGAACACTGAAGCTTTCTTT. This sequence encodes CASSFWGNSGRPNTEAFF.

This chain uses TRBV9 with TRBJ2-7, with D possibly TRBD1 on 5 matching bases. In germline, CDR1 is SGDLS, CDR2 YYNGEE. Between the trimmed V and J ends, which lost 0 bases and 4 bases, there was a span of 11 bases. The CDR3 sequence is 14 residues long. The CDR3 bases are TGTGCCAGCAGCGTAGGGCAGGGATTGTACGAGCAGTACTTC. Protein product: CASSVGQGLYEQYF.

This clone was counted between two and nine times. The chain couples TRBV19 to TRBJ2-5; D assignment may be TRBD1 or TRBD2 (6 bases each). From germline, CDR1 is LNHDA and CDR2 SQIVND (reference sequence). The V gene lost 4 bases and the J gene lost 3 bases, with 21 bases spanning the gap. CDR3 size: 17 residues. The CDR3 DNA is TGTGCCAGTAGTAGCCAAGGGTGGGGGGCTTTTAAAGAGACCCAGTACTTC. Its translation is CASSSQGWGAFKETQYF.

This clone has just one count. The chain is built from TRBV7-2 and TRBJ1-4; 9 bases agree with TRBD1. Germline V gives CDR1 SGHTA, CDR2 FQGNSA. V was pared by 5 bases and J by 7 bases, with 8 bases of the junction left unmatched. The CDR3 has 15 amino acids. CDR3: CASSSGGQGFEKLFF. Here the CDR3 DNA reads TGTGCCAGCAGCAGTGGGGGACAGGGATTTGAAAAACTGTTTTTT.

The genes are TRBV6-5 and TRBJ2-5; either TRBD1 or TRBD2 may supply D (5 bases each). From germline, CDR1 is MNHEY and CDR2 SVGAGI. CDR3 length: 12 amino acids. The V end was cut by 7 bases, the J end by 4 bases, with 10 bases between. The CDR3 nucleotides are TGTGCCAGCATGGGGGTGGGAGAGACCCAGTACTTC. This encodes CASMGVGETQYF.

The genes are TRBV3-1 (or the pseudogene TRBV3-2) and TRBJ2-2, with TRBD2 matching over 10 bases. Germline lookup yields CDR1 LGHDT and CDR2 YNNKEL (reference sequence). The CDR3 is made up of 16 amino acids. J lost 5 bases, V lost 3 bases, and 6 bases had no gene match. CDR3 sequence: CASSQTGLAVTGELFF. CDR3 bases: TGTGCCAGCAGCCAGACCGGACTAGCGGTAACCGGGGAGCTGTTTTTT.

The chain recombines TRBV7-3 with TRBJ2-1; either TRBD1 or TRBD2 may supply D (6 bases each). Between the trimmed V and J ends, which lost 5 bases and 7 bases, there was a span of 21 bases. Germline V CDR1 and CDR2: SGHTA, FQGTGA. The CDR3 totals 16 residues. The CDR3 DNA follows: TGTGCCAGCAGCCCTTATGGGGGGCCCTATACGAATGAGCAGTTCTTC. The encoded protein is CASSPYGGPYTNEQFF.

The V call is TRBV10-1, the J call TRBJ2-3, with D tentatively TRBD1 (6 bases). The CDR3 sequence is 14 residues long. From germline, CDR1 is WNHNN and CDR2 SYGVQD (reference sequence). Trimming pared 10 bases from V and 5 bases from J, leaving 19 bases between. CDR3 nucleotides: TGCGCCACTTCCCCCGGATCAGGGGAAGATACGCAGTATTTT. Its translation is CATSPGSGEDTQYF.

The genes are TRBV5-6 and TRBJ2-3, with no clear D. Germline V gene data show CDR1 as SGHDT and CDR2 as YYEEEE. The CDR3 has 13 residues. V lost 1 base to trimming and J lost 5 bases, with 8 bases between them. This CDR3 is CASSLRPGDTQYF. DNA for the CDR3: TGTGCCAGCAGCTTGCGCCCGGGAGATACGCAGTATTTT.

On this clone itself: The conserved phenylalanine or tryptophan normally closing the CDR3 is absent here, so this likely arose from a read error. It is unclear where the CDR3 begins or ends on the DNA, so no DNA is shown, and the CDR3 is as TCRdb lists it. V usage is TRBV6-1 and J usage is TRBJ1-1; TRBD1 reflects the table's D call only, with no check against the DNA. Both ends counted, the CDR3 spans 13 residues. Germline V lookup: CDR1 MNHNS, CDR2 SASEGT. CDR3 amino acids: CASSEGQGAVRLV.

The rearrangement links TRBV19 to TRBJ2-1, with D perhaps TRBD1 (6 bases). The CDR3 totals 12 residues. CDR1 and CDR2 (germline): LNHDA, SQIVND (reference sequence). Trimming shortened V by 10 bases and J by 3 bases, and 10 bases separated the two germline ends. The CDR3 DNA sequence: TGTGCCACCTCGACAGGCTACAATGAGCAGTTCTTC. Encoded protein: CATSTGYNEQFF.

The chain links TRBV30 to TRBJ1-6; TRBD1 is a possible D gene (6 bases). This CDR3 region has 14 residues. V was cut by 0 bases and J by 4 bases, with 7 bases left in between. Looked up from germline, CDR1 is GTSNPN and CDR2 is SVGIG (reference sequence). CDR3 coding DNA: TGTGCCTGGAGTGTTCAGGGGTATAATTCACCCCTCCACTTT. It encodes CAWSVQGYNSPLHF.

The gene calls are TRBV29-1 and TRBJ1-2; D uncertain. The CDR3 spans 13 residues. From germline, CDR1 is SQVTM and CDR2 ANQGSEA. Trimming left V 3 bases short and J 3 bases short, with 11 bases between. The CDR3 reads CSVDGQHDYGYTF. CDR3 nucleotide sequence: TGCAGCGTTGATGGGCAGCACGACTATGGCTACACCTTC.

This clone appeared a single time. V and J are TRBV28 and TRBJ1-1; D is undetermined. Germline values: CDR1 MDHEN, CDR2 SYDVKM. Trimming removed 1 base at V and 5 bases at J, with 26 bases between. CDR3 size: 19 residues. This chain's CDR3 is CASSLYIGGLRYRRTEAFF. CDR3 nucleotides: TGTGCCAGCAGTTTATATATTGGTGGGCTACGGTACCGGAGGACTGAAGCTTTCTTT.

CDR3 residues: CASSEGRAYTEAFF. The CDR3, as DNA: TGTGCCAGCAGTGAGGGCAGGGCGTACACTGAAGCTTTCTTT. This chain uses TRBV2 with TRBJ1-1; maybe TRBD1 (5 bases). The CDR3 runs to 14 residues. V was pared by 3 bases and J by 3 bases, with 11 bases between. The germline V gene has CDR1 SNHLY and CDR2 FYNNEI.

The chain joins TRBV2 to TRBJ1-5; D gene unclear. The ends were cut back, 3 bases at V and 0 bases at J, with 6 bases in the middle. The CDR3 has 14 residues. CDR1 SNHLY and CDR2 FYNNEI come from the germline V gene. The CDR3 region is CASSDRTSNQPQHF. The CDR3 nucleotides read TGTGCCAGCAGTGACAGGACTAGCAATCAGCCCCAGCATTTT.

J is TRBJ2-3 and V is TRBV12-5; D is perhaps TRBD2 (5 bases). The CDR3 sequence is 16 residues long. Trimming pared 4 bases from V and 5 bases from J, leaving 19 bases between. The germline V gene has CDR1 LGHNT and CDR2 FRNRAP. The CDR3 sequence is CASGSTAVGRGDTQYF. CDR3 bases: TGTGCTAGTGGTTCCACGGCCGTCGGACGGGGAGATACGCAGTATTTT.

The CDR3 nucleotides are TGTGCCAGCAGTTACTCGACTAGCTACTCCTACGAGCAGTACTTC. Its translation is CASSYSTSYSYEQYF. The chain joins TRBV6-2 or TRBV6-3 to TRBJ2-7, with 7 bases aligning to TRBD2. Germline V gives CDR1 MNHEY, CDR2 SVGEGT. V was pared by 0 bases and J by 0 bases, with 2 bases of the junction left unmatched. CDR3 length: 15 amino acids.

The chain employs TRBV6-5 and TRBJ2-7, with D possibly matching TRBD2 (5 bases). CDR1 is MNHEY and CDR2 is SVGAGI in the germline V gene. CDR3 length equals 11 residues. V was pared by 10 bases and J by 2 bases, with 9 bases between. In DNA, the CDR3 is TGTGCCAAGGGAGTCCCCTACGAGCAGTACTTC. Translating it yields CAKGVPYEQYF.

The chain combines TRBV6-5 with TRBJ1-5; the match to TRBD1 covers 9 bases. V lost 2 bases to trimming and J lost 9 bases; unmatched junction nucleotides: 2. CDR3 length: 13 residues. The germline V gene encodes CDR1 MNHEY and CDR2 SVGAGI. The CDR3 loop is CASSYQTGGPQHF. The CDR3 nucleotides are TGTGCCAGCAGTTACCAGACAGGGGGGCCCCAGCATTTT.

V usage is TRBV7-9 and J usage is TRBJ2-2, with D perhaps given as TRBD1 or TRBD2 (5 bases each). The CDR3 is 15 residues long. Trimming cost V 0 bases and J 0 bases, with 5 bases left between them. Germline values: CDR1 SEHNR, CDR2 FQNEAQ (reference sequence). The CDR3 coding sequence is TGTGCCAGCAGCTTAGCGGGACCGAACACCGGGGAGCTGTTTTTT. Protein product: CASSLAGPNTGELFF. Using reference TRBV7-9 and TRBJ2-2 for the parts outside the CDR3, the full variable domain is DTGVSQNPRHKITKRGQNVTFRCDPISEHNRLYWYRQTLGQGPEFLTYFQNEAQLEKSRLLSDRFSAERPKGSFSTLEIQRTEQGDSAMYLCASSLAGPNTGELFFGEGSRLTVL.

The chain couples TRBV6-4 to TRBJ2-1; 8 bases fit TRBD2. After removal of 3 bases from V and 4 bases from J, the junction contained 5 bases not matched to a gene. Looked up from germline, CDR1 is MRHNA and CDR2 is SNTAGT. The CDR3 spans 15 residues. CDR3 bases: TGTGCCAGCAGTGAAGGGCGGGGGGAGTACAATGAGCAGTTCTTC. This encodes CASSEGRGEYNEQFF.